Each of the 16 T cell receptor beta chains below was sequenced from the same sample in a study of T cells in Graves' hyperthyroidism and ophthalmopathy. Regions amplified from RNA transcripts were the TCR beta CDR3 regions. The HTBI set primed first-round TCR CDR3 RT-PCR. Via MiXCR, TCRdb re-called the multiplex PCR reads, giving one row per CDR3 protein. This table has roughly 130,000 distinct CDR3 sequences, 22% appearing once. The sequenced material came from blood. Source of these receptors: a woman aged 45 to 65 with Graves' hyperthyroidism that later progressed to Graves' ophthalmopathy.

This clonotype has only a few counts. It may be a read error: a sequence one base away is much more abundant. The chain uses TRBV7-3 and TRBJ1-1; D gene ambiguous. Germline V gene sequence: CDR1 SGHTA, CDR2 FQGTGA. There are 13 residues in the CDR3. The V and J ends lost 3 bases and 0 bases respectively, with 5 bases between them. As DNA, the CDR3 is TGTGCCAGCAGCTTGCAGATGAACACTGAAGCTTTCTTT. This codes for CASSLQMNTEAFF.

Written as DNA, the CDR3 is TGTGCCAGTAGTATGCTGGGACAGAAGGGAACAGATACGCAGTATTTT. Amino acid sequence: CASSMLGQKGTDTQYF. The J gene is TRBJ2-3, the V gene TRBV19; 7 positions agree with TRBD1. This CDR3 has 16 residues. After removal of 3 bases from V and 3 bases from J, the junction contained 9 bases not matched to a gene. Per the germline V gene, CDR1 is LNHDA and CDR2 is SQIVND (reference sequence).

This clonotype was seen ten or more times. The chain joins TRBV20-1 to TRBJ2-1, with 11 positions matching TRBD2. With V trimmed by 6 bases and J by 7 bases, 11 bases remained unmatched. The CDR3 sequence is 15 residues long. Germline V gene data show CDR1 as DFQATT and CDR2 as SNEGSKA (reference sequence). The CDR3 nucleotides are TGCAGTGCGGGGACTAGCGGCCCCTCAAGGAATGAGCAGTTCTTC. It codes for CSAGTSGPSRNEQFF.

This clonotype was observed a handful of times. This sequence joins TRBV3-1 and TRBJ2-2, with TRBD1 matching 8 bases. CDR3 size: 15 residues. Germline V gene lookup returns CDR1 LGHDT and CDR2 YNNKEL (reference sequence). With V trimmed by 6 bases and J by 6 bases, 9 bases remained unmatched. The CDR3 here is CASRRQGASAGELFF. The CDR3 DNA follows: TGTGCCAGCAGAAGGCAGGGGGCCTCCGCCGGGGAGCTGTTTTTT.

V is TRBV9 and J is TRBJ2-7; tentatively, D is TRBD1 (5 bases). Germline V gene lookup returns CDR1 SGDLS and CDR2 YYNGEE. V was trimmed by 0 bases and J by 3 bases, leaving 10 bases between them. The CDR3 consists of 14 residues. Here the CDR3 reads CASSVGQGNYEQYF. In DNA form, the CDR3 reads TGTGCCAGCAGCGTAGGCCAGGGCAACTACGAGCAGTACTTC.

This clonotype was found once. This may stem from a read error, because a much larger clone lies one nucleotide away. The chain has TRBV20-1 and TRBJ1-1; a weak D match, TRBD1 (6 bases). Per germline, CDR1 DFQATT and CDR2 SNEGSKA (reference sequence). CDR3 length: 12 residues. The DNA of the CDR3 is TGCAGTGCGCGGACAGCCTCGCTCGTAGCTCTCTTT. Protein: CSARTASLVALF.

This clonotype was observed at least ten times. The CDR3, as DNA: TGTGCCAGCAGTCTAACCGGGACAGTGAACTACAATGAGCAGTTCTTC. Protein sequence: CASSLTGTVNYNEQFF. V is TRBV3-1 and J is TRBJ2-1; 7 bases fit TRBD1. The CDR3 is 16 amino acids. Germline V gives CDR1 LGHDT, CDR2 YNNKEL (reference sequence). With V trimmed by 6 bases and J by 3 bases, 11 bases remained unmatched.

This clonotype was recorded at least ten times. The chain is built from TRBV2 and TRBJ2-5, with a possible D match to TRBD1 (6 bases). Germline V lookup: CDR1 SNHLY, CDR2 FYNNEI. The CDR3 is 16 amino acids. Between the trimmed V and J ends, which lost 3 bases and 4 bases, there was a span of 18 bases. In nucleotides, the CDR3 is TGTGCCAGCAGTGAGGGGGCGACAGATCAGGGAGAGACCCAGTACTTC. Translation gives CASSEGATDQGETQYF.

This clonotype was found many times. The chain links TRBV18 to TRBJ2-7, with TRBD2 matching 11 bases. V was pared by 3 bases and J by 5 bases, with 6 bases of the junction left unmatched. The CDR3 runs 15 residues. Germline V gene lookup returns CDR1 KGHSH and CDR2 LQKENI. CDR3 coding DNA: TGTGCCAGCTCACCGTCTAGCGGGAGGATCCACGAGCAGTACTTC. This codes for CASSPSSGRIHEQYF. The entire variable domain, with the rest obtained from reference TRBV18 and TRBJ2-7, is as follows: NAGVMQNPRHLVRRRGQEARLRCSPMKGHSHVYWYRQLPEEGLKFMVYLQKENIIDESGMPKERFSAEFPKEGPSILRIQQVVRGDSAAYFCASSPSSGRIHEQYFGPGTRLTVT.

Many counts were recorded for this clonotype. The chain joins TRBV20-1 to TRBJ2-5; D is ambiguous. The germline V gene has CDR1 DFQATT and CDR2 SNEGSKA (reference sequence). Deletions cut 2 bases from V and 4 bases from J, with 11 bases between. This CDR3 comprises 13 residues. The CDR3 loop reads CSARWSQPETQYF. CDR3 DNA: TGCAGTGCTAGATGGAGCCAACCAGAGACCCAGTACTTC.

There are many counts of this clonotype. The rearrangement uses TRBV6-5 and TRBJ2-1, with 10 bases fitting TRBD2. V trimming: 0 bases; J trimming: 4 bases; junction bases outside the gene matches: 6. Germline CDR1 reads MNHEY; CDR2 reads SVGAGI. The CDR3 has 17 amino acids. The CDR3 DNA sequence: TGTGCCAGCAGTTACTCGGGGACTAGCGAAAAGTACAATGAGCAGTTCTTC. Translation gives CASSYSGTSEKYNEQFF.

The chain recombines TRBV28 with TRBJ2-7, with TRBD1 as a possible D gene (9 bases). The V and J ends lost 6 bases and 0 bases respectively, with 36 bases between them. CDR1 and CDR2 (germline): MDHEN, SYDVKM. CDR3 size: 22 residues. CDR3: CASSHLGQGPLVAGLTSYEQYF. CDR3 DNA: TGTGCCAGCAGCCACCTCGGACAGGGGCCGTTGGTAGCGGGACTGACCTCCTACGAGCAGTACTTC.

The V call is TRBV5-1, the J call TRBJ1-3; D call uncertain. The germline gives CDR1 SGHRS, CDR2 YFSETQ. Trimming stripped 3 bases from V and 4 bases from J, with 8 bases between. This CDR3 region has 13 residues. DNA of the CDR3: TGCGCCAGCAGCTCTTCTTTCGGAAACACCATATATTTT. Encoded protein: CASSSSFGNTIYF.

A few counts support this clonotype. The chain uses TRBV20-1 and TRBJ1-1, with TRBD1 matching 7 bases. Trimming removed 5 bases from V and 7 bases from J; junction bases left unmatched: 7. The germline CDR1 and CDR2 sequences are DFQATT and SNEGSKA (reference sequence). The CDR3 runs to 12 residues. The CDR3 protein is CSAPGQVSEAFF. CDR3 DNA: TGCAGTGCTCCTGGACAGGTCAGTGAAGCTTTCTTT.

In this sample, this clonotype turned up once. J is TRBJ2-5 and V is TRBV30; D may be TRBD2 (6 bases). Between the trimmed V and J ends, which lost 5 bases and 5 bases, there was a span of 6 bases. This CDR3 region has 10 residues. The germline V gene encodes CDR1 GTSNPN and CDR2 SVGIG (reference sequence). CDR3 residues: CAWGGETQYF. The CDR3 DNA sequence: TGTGCCTGGGGGGGGGAGACCCAGTACTTC.

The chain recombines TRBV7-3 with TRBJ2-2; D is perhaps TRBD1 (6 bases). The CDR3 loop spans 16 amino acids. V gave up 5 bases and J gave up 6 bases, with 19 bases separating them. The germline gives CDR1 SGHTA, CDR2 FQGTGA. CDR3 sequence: CASSPPRGEGAGELFF. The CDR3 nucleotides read TGTGCCAGCAGCCCGCCCAGGGGTGAAGGCGCCGGGGAGCTGTTTTTT.